Below are 16 T cell receptor beta chains sequenced from a single sample in a study of shared clonotypes between healthy human individuals. TCRdb's table, derived via immunoSEQ multiplex PCR, lists solely in-frame clones and lacks some. The sample records some 450,000 clones, 60% to 80% being singletons. Specimen: PBMCs. The receptors originated from a woman in her thirties or forties in good health. Some clones in this sample may be carry-over from other donors' samples.

The V gene is TRBV7-8, the J gene TRBJ2-3; a possible D gene is TRBD2 (6 bases). Trimming took off 5 bases at V and 6 bases at J, with 21 bases between the two ends. CDR3 length: 16 amino acids. CDR1 SGHVS and CDR2 FQNEAQ come from the germline V gene. The CDR3 DNA reads TGTGCCAGCAGCAGTGGGCTAGCGTTGATAGGGGATACGCAGTATTTT. Translating gives CASSSGLALIGDTQYF.

The chain recombines TRBV30 with TRBJ2-7; TRBD1 or TRBD2 may be the D gene (5 bases each). The germline CDR1 and CDR2 sequences are GTSNPN and SVGIG (reference sequence). Trimming took 3 bases from V and 4 from J, leaving 25 bases between them. This CDR3 has 17 residues. The CDR3 sequence: CAWRVLVRDLRDYEQYF. The CDR3 region has the DNA TGTGCCTGGAGAGTCCTGGTCCGGGACCTGAGGGATTACGAGCAGTACTTC.

This clone has at least ten counts. The V gene is TRBV6-5, the J gene TRBJ1-5; D might be TRBD1 (6 bases). This CDR3 contains 14 residues. Trimming pared 6 bases from V and 4 bases from J, leaving 13 bases between. CDR1 MNHEY and CDR2 SVGAGI come from the germline V gene. CDR3 coding DNA: TGTGCCAGCAGGGGGGCCGGTGGTAATCAGCCCCAGCATTTT. Protein: CASRGAGGNQPQHF.

The chain has TRBV6-4 and TRBJ2-3; TRBD1 is a possible D gene (6 bases). Trimming took off 2 bases at V and 0 bases at J, with 9 bases between the two ends. The CDR3 spans 15 residues. Germline loops: CDR1 MRHNA, CDR2 SNTAGT. DNA for the CDR3: TGTGCCAGCAGTGACCAAGGGGGAAGCACAGATACGCAGTATTTT. It yields the protein CASSDQGGSTDTQYF.

This clone was seen a few times. This sequence joins TRBV28 and TRBJ2-5, with 12 nucleotides matching TRBD1. The DNA end is more similar to TRBJ2-7, so the J call may be wrong. CDR3 length: 16 amino acids. Germline loops: CDR1 MDHEN, CDR2 SYDVKM. CDR3 residues: CASPGPGDRGQYEQYF. The CDR3 DNA follows: TGTGCCAGCCCCGGCCCGGGGGACAGGGGGCAATACGAGCAGTACTTC.

This clone appeared many times. The sample has other DNA sequences that encode this CDR3 too. V and J are TRBV6-1 and TRBJ1-5; D remains unclear. The CDR3 is 13 residues long. The V gene lost 5 bases and the J gene lost 3 bases, with 8 bases spanning the gap. CDR1 is MNHNS, CDR2 SASEGT, per germline. The CDR3, as DNA: TGTGCCAGCAGTAAAGAGGCCAATCAGCCCCAGCATTTT. Amino acids: CASSKEANQPQHF.

The chain has TRBV29-1 and TRBJ2-3; D is unclear. The CDR3 spans 14 residues. Trimming removed 2 bases from V and 1 base from J, with 10 bases in between. Germline V lookup: CDR1 SQVTM, CDR2 ANQGSEA. The chain's CDR3 is CSVERVTGTDTQYF. CDR3 coding DNA: TGCAGCGTTGAACGGGTAACCGGCACAGATACGCAGTATTTT.

The V call is TRBV10-3, the J call TRBJ1-2, with TRBD1 identical over 7 bases. Germline loops: CDR1 ENHRY, CDR2 SYGVKD. After removal of 2 bases from V and 2 bases from J, the junction contained 2 bases not matched to a gene. The CDR3 is made up of 14 amino acids. This CDR3 reads CAISEDRENYGYTF. CDR3 nucleotide sequence: TGTGCCATCAGTGAGGACAGGGAAAACTATGGCTACACCTTC.

This clone appeared a few times. The chain has TRBV28 and TRBJ1-1, with TRBD1 matching over 9 bases. The V segment lost 5 bases and the J segment 4 bases; nucleotides outside the gene matches: 11. CDR1 and CDR2 (germline): MDHEN, SYDVKM. CDR3 size: 16 residues. The CDR3 DNA sequence: TGTGCCAGCAGTGAGACCGGGACAGGGTATAGCACTGAAGCTTTCTTT. As protein: CASSETGTGYSTEAFF.

The count of this clone is one. Since a far larger clone is one base different, this is likely a read error. The chain recombines TRBV18 with TRBJ1-1; the D is unclear. Trimming left V 2 bases short and J 5 bases short, with 12 bases between. CDR3 length equals 14 residues. Germline assignment: CDR1 KGHSH and CDR2 LQKENI. CDR3 region: CASSPSLPGTEAFF. CDR3 DNA sequence: TGTGCCAGCTCACCAAGCCTCCCAGGAACTGAAGCTTTCTTT. The full variable domain, rest sourced from reference TRBV18 and TRBJ1-1, is NAGVMQNPRHLVRRRGQEARLRCSPMKGHSHVYWYRQLPEEGLKFMVYLQKENIIDESGMPKERFSAEFPKEGPSILRIQQVVRGDSAAYFCASSPSLPGTEAFFGQGTRLTVV.

The chain combines TRBV28 with TRBJ1-5, with unresolved D. This CDR3 contains 15 residues. V was cut by 8 bases and J by 7 bases, with 21 bases left in between. Germline V gene data show CDR1 as MDHEN and CDR2 as SYDVKM. The CDR3 loop reads CASRLSGRLRQPQHF. In DNA, the CDR3 is TGTGCCAGCCGTCTCTCAGGTAGGCTGAGGCAGCCCCAGCATTTT.

The gene calls are TRBV7-8 and TRBJ2-1; D is undetermined. The CDR3 covers 16 residues. The V gene's germline CDR1 is SGHVS and CDR2 FQNEAQ. The germline V and J ends were trimmed by 5 bases and 6 bases, with 20 bases remaining between them. The CDR3 DNA follows: TGTGCCAGCAGCCCGCCCGTTATATCACGCGTCAATGAGCAGTTCTTC. Protein sequence: CASSPPVISRVNEQFF.

The chain carries TRBV6-5 and TRBJ2-2; D could derive from TRBD1 or TRBD2 (5 bases each). Germline loops: CDR1 MNHEY, CDR2 SVGAGI. There are 16 residues in the CDR3. V lost 1 base and J 0 bases, leaving 9 bases between the germline ends. CDR3 DNA sequence: TGTGCCAGCAGTTACTGGGGACCCCCGAACACCGGGGAGCTGTTTTTT. This encodes CASSYWGPPNTGELFF.

The CDR3 spells CASSTGTSGRADTQYF. CDR3 DNA sequence: TGTGCCAGCAGTACCGGGACTAGCGGGAGGGCGGATACGCAGTATTTT. V gene TRBV28 combines with J gene TRBJ2-3; TRBD2 agrees at 16 bases. Germline CDR1 MDHEN, CDR2 SYDVKM. V lost 5 bases to trimming and J lost 6 bases; unmatched junction nucleotides: 5. This CDR3 has 16 residues.

The chain carries TRBV21-1 and TRBJ2-5; no DNA check was done on the table's D call, TRBD2. The J call may be mistaken, given a closer DNA end match to TRBJ2-7. TRBV21-1 is a listed pseudogene. The CDR3 sequence is 17 residues long. The CDR3 DNA reads TGTGCCAGCAGCAATCTACCGAGGGCAGGCCAGGCCGACGAGCAGTACTTC. This sequence encodes CASSNLPRAGQADEQYF.

This clone was seen once. The chain couples TRBV5-1 to TRBJ2-1; 9 bases map to TRBD2. The CDR3 contains 16 residues. Trimming removed 3 bases from V and 8 bases from J; junction bases left unmatched: 12. The germline CDR1 and CDR2 sequences are SGHRS and YFSETQ. The CDR3 nucleotides read TGCGCCAGCAGCTCGGGGGGAGCGGGAGGAATATATGAGCAGTTCTTC. As protein: CASSSGGAGGIYEQFF.